This TCR beta chain was recovered during a study of blood T cell repertoires in COVID-19. Study context: Samples taken during acute and convalescent COVID-19 were collected in the United States, Italy and Spain. Sources were T cells, B-cell-depleted T cells, or PBMCs; the material itself was cDNA or gDNA.

Original analysis: The authors estimated nucleated cell counts from reference gene primer amplification. Assay: immunoSEQ multiplex PCR; the TCRdb copy retains only in-frame clones and omits some. That table furnishes V, J and clone size, whereas the DNA furnished D and trimming. This sample carries hundreds of thousands of clones, approximately 86% of them seen once, and the ten largest clones take 1% to 1.5%. Germline CDR1 reads MNHEY; CDR2 reads SVGEGT. The CDR3 totals 16 residues. With V trimmed by 6 bases and J by 4 bases, 10 bases remained unmatched. What was sequenced was peripheral blood. This sequence originates from an older man with acute or convalescent COVID-19. The J gene is TRBJ1-5, the V gene TRBV6-2 or TRBV6-3, with 9 bases that match TRBD1. The CDR3 nucleotides read TGTGCCAGCAGCTTTGCCGGGACAGGGAGGAATCAGCCCCAGCATTTT. Translating it yields CASSFAGTGRNQPQHF.